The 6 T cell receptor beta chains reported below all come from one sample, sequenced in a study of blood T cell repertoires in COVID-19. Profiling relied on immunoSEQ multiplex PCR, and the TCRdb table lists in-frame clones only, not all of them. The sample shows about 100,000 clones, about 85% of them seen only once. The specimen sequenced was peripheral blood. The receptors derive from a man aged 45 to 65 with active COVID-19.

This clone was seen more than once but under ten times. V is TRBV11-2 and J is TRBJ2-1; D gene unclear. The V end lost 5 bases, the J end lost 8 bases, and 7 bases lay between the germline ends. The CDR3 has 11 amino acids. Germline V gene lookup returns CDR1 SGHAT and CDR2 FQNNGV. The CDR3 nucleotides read TGTGCCAGCAGCCGTAATTATGAGCAGTTCTTC. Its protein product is CASSRNYEQFF.

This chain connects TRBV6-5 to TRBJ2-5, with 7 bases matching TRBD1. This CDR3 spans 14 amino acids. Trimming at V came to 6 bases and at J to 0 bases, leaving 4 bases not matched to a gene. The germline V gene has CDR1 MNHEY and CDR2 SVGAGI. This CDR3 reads CASRGGVYQETQYF. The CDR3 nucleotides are TGTGCCAGCAGAGGGGGCGTGTACCAAGAGACCCAGTACTTC.

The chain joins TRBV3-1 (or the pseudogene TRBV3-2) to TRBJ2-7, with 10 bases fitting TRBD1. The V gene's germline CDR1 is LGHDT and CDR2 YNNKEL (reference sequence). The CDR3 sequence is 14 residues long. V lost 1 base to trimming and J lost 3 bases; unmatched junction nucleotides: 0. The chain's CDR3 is CASSQGTGGYEQYF. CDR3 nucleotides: TGTGCCAGCAGCCAAGGGACAGGGGGCTACGAGCAGTACTTC.

CDR3 coding DNA: TGTGCCAGCAGTAGGTCTAGCGGGGGGGCCCAAGAGACCCAGTACTTC. It codes for CASSRSSGGAQETQYF. The chain joins TRBV9 to TRBJ2-5; 12 bases line up with TRBD2. The CDR3 extends over 16 amino acids. Germline loops: CDR1 SGDLS, CDR2 YYNGEE. J lost 1 base, V lost 5 bases, and 6 bases had no gene match.

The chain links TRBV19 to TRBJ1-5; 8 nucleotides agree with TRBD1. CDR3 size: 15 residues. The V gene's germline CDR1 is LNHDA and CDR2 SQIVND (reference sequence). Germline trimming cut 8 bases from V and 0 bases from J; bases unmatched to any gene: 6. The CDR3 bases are TGTGCCAGTGTGACAGGGGTCCTTAGCAATCAGCCCCAGCATTTT. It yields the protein CASVTGVLSNQPQHF.

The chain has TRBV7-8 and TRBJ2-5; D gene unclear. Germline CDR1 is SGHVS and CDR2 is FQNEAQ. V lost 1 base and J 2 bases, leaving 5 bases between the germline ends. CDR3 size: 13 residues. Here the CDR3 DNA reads TGTGCCAGCAGCTTAGGGCTTCAAGAGACCCAGTACTTC. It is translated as CASSLGLQETQYF. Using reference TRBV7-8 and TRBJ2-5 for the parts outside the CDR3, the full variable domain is GAGVSQSPRYKVAKRGQDVALRCDPISGHVSLFWYQQALGQGPEFLTYFQNEAQLDKSGLPSDRFFAERPEGSVSTLKIQRTQQEDSAVYLCASSLGLQETQYFGPGTRLLVL.